The clone carrying this T cell receptor (beta chain) was counted between two and nine times. In germline, CDR1 is SEHNR, CDR2 FQNEAQ (reference sequence). CDR3 size: 15 residues. V was trimmed by 0 bases and J by 2 bases, leaving 9 bases between them. Since all of the isolated RNA was reverse transcribed, expressed TCRB transcripts were what got sequenced. Assay used: immunoSEQ multiplex PCR; TCRdb lists only in-frame clones, some missing. The table records roughly 250,000 clones, around 65% of them present only once. Purity exceeding 95% was reached by all sorted populations. The sample belongs to a study of beta chain features in type 1 diabetes.

The sample was naive CD4+ T cells from blood. The rearrangement joins TRBV7-9 to TRBJ2-3; no reliable D call. The receptor's source is a man under 40 in good health. The CDR3 spells CASSLALDITDTQYF. As DNA, the CDR3 is TGTGCCAGCAGCTTAGCCCTTGACATCACAGATACGCAGTATTTT.